This T cell receptor (beta chain) was observed in a study of blood T cell repertoires in COVID-19. Study as a whole: Sources were T cells, B-cell-depleted T cells, or PBMCs; the material itself was cDNA or gDNA.

V was pared by 3 bases and J by 5 bases, with 10 bases of the junction left unmatched. The germline CDR1 and CDR2 sequences are MDHEN and SYDVKM. CDR3 length equals 17 residues. Study processing details: Cell counts per sample came from amplifying reference gene primers. Profiling relied on immunoSEQ multiplex PCR, and the TCRdb table lists in-frame clones only, not all of them. V, J and clone size reflect that table, while D and trimming were determined from the DNA. The sample includes fewer than 250,000 clones, 84% of them seen just once. The receptor's source is a human donor in a cohort sampled during active COVID-19. This rearrangement joins TRBV28 to TRBJ2-1; 10 bases are a match to TRBD2. Sequenced material: peripheral blood. CDR3 sequence (DNA): TGTGCCAGCAGTTTTCAGACAGGACTAGCGGCCCACAATGAGCAGTTCTTC. Translation: CASSFQTGLAAHNEQFF.